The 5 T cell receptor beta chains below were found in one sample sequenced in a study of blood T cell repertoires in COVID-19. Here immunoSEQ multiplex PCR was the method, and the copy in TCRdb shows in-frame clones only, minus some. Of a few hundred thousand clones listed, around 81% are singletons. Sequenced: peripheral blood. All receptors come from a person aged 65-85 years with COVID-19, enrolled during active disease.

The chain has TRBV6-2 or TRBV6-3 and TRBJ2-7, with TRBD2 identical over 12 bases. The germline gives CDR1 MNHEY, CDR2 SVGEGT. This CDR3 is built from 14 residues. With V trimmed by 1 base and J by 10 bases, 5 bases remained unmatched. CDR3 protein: CASSYLASGGAQYF. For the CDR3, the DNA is TGTGCCAGCAGTTACTTGGCTAGCGGGGGGGCCCAGTACTTC.

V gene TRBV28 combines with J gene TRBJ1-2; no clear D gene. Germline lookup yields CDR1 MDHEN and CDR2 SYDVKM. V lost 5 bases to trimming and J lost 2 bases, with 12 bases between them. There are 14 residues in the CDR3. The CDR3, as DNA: TGTGCCAGCAGTCTATCGACACAGAACTATGGCTACACCTTC. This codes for CASSLSTQNYGYTF.

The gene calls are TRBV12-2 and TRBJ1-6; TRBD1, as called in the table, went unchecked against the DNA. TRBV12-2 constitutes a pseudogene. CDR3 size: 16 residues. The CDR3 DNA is TGTGCAAGTCGCTTTTGCAGGGACAGTACTAATTCACCCCTCCACTTT. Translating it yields CASRFCRDSTNSPLHF.

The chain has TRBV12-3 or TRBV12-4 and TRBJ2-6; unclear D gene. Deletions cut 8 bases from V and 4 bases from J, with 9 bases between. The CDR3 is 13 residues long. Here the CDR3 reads CASATSGANVLTF. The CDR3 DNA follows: TGTGCCAGCGCGACATCCGGGGCCAACGTCCTGACTTTC.

The CDR3 nucleotides are TGTGCCAGCAGCTTGGGAGCGGGGAGCTCCTACGAGCAGTACTTC. Translating it yields CASSLGAGSSYEQYF. The chain uses TRBV7-3 and TRBJ2-7; 7 bases are a match to TRBD2. Germline CDR1 SGHTA, CDR2 FQGTGA. The CDR3 extends over 15 amino acids. The V segment lost 3 bases and the J segment 0 bases; nucleotides outside the gene matches: 5. The full variable domain, with the rest looked up from reference TRBV7-3 and TRBJ2-7, is GAGVSQTPSNKVTEKGKYVELRCDPISGHTALYWYRQSLGQGPEFLIYFQGTGAADDSGLPNDRFFAVRPEGSVSTLKIQRTERGDSAVYLCASSLGAGSSYEQYFGPGTRLTVT.